This T cell receptor (beta chain) was identified during a study of patients and donors after allogeneic stem cell transplantation. One entry per CDR3 protein results from TCRdb running MiXCR on the RT-PCR reads. The sample gives 410,000 or so distinct CDR3 sequences, 16% of which show up once; roughly 7.2% is in the top ten. The CDR3 covers 14 residues. With 3 bases removed from V and 3 bases from J, the gap between germline ends came to 13 bases. Germline V gene data show CDR1 as SQVTM and CDR2 as ANQGSEA. V and J are TRBV29-1 and TRBJ2-3; D is possibly TRBD1 (6 bases). The sequence derives from a human donor who was either an allogeneic HSCT recipient or a stem cell or donor lymphocyte infusion donor (not recorded which). It is not recorded whose cells these are; they may come from a transplant donor. Sample: blood, either unsorted or a sorted T cell fraction (not recorded which). The DNA of the CDR3 is TGCAGCGTTGAGGAGCCCAGGGGAACAGATACGCAGTATTTT. Translating it yields CSVEEPRGTDTQYF.